What follows describes a single T cell receptor beta chain. The CDR3 is made up of 14 amino acids. V lost 3 bases, J lost 6 bases, and 11 bases lay in between. Germline loops: CDR1 MNHEY, CDR2 SMNVEV (reference sequence). Generated by immunoSEQ multiplex PCR, the TCRdb table keeps only in-frame clones and is missing some. The data hold tens of thousands of clones, with roughly 91% observed a single time. These data come from a study of technical replicates of blood from several donors. The chain links TRBV27 to TRBJ1-4; D unresolved. The receptor's source is a human donor in good health. The sequenced sample consisted of T cells isolated from PBMCs. Written as DNA, the CDR3 is TGTGCCAGCAGTTTCCGCTCACAGTATGAAAAACTGTTTTTT. Its protein is CASSFRSQYEKLFF.